Below are 16 T cell receptor beta chains sequenced from a single sample in a study of siplizumab effects on memory and regulatory T cells. Sequencing used immunoSEQ multiplex PCR; TCRdb keeps in-frame clones, though not all of them. The data contain approximately 82,000 clones, 80% to 90% of them singletons. Material: Tregs sorted from blood. Every receptor here comes from a human donor in good health.

In this sample, this clone turned up a few times. This chain joins TRBV10-3 and TRBJ2-2; D gene unclear. The ends were cut back, 3 bases at V and 1 base at J, with 6 bases in the middle. There are 14 residues in the CDR3. Looked up from germline, CDR1 is ENHRY and CDR2 is SYGVKD. The CDR3 loop is CAISERLNTGELFF. CDR3 in DNA: TGTGCCATCAGTGAACGACTGAACACCGGGGAGCTGTTTTTT.

The genes are TRBV6-1 and TRBJ1-2, with D possibly TRBD1 on 6 matching bases. CDR1 and CDR2 (germline): MNHNS, SASEGT. The V end was cut by 0 bases, the J end by 4 bases, with 12 bases between. The length of the CDR3 is 15 residues. In nucleotides, the CDR3 is TGTGCCAGCAGTGAAGCCTCCACAGGGATCTATGGCTACACCTTC. Protein product: CASSEASTGIYGYTF.

The chain carries TRBV4-2 and TRBJ1-3; tentatively, D is TRBD1 (5 bases). V was clipped by 0 bases and J by 2 bases, with 8 bases between them. The CDR3 is 15 residues long. Germline V gives CDR1 LGHNA, CDR2 YNFKEQ. The CDR3 protein is CASSQELGPGNTIYF. Written as DNA, the CDR3 is TGTGCCAGCAGCCAAGAGTTGGGGCCTGGAAACACCATATATTTT.

The chain links TRBV28 to TRBJ1-2; 7 bases are a match to TRBD1. Germline CDR1 is MDHEN and CDR2 is SYDVKM. This CDR3 has 14 residues. Trimming removed 5 bases from V and 6 bases from J; junction bases left unmatched: 9. CDR3 in DNA: TGTGCCAGCAGTCTTAATGGACAGGTTCATGGCTACACCTTC. Its translation is CASSLNGQVHGYTF.

V and J are TRBV5-6 and TRBJ1-5, with a weak D call TRBD1 (5 bases). Germline V gives CDR1 SGHDT, CDR2 YYEEEE. V gave up 3 bases and J gave up 7 bases, with 11 bases separating them. CDR3 length equals 13 residues. The CDR3 DNA follows: TGTGCCAGCAGCTGGCAGGGCGGGCAGCCCCAGCATTTT. Translation: CASSWQGGQPQHF.

The CDR3 protein is CASSLNANSPLHF. The CDR3 DNA reads as TGCGCCAGCAGCCTTAACGCTAATTCACCCCTCCACTTT. This rearrangement joins TRBV5-1 to TRBJ1-6; D not certain. Between the trimmed V and J ends, which lost 4 bases and 6 bases, there was a span of 8 bases. Germline V gives CDR1 SGHRS, CDR2 YFSETQ. There are 13 residues in the CDR3.

The chain recombines TRBV5-6 with TRBJ1-5; D possibly corresponds to TRBD1 (6 bases). Germline V CDR1 and CDR2: SGHDT, YYEEEE. There are 12 residues in the CDR3. V was shortened by 2 bases and J by 9 bases, with 9 bases between the two germline ends. In DNA, the CDR3 is TGTGCCAGCAGCTTAGTGACAGGGCCCCAGCATTTT. It specifies CASSLVTGPQHF.

This chain joins TRBV20-1 and TRBJ1-1; 8 bases match TRBD1. CDR1 is DFQATT, CDR2 SNEGSKA, per germline (reference sequence). The CDR3 contains 10 residues. V was pared by 6 bases and J by 11 bases, with 5 bases of the junction left unmatched. The chain's CDR3 is CSARDRWAFF. Written as DNA, the CDR3 is TGCAGTGCCCGGGACAGGTGGGCTTTCTTT.

This clone was detected only once. This chain connects TRBV30 to TRBJ1-4, with no clear D. The CDR3 loop spans 14 amino acids. Germline lookup yields CDR1 GTSNPN and CDR2 SVGIG (reference sequence). Trimming shortened V by 1 base and J by 4 bases, and 10 bases separated the two germline ends. CDR3 nucleotides: TGTGCCTGGAGTGCTCCCAGATATAATGAAAAACTGTTTTTT. Translation: CAWSAPRYNEKLFF.

The gene calls are TRBV28 and TRBJ1-1; a possible D gene is TRBD1 (5 bases). In germline, CDR1 is MDHEN, CDR2 SYDVKM. The CDR3 has 15 amino acids. V was shortened by 8 bases and J by 1 base, with 17 bases between the two germline ends. Here the CDR3 DNA reads TGTGCCAGCGGGGGATTACAGTTAGGGAACACTGAAGCTTTCTTT. Its translation: CASGGLQLGNTEAFF.

The V and J genes are TRBV10-3 and TRBJ1-1; no reliable D call. The CDR3 sequence is 14 residues long. CDR1 ENHRY and CDR2 SYGVKD come from the germline V gene. The germline V and J ends were trimmed by 6 bases and 5 bases, with 16 bases remaining between them. The CDR3 bases are TGTGCCATCAGCCGCCTCGATAGAGGGACTGAAGCTTTCTTT. Its translation is CAISRLDRGTEAFF.

The chain carries TRBV28 and TRBJ1-3; D is uncertain. With 8 bases removed from V and 3 bases from J, the gap between germline ends came to 2 bases. CDR1 and CDR2 (germline): MDHEN, SYDVKM. This CDR3 has 10 residues. The CDR3 protein is CASGGNTIYF. CDR3 in DNA: TGTGCCAGCGGTGGAAACACCATATATTTT.

This clone was detected a few times. The V call is TRBV27, the J call TRBJ2-2; no definite D call. The germline V gene encodes CDR1 MNHEY and CDR2 SMNVEV (reference sequence). Trimming took 0 bases from V and 7 from J, leaving 6 bases between them. The CDR3 consists of 13 residues. CDR3 bases: TGTGCCAGCAGTTTATCCGGGCTCGGGGAGCTGTTTTTT. Encoded protein: CASSLSGLGELFF.

This clone was observed once. V usage is TRBV5-1 and J usage is TRBJ2-1; D is unclear. Trimming removed 0 bases at V and 6 bases at J, with 7 bases between. CDR3 length: 13 residues. The germline V gene has CDR1 SGHRS and CDR2 YFSETQ. As DNA, the CDR3 is TGCGCCAGCAGCTTGGCCCTAGTCAATGAGCAGTTCTTC. It is translated as CASSLALVNEQFF.

This CDR3 reads CAWSVAGGTDTQYF. The CDR3, as DNA: TGTGCCTGGAGTGTTGCTGGGGGCACAGATACGCAGTATTTT. V usage is TRBV30 and J usage is TRBJ2-3; D gene unclear. CDR3 length: 14 residues. With 0 bases removed from V and 1 base from J, the gap between germline ends came to 8 bases. Per the germline V gene, CDR1 is GTSNPN and CDR2 is SVGIG (reference sequence).

A single count supports this clone. The rearrangement joins TRBV6-5 to TRBJ1-2; D is unclear. Germline CDR1 MNHEY, CDR2 SVGAGI. The V gene lost 2 bases and the J gene lost 2 bases, with 9 bases spanning the gap. The CDR3 runs 14 residues. The CDR3: CASSYRAGNYGYTF. CDR3 in DNA: TGTGCCAGCAGTTACAGGGCGGGGAACTATGGCTACACCTTC.